The clone carrying this T cell receptor beta chain was counted between two and nine times. Its specificity is not known. Unique molecular identifiers tagged the TCR beta cDNA libraries. Via MiXCR, TCRdb re-called the PCR reads, giving one row per CDR3 protein. This sample yields about 540,000 distinct CDR3 sequences, of which 30% to 40% are seen a single time; under 7% belongs to the top ten. V shed 6 bases and J 12 bases; nucleotides not matched to a gene: 8. This CDR3 spans 12 amino acids. This entry belongs to a study of post-analysis software for immune sequencing data. Background on the study: Recorded subtypes: relapsing-remitting, secondary progressive, progressive-relapsing; some patients unannotated. Study results and caveats: Patients with multiple sclerosis recorded significantly lower normalized Chao1 diversity than controls, the study found. A handful of TRBV segments were significantly more frequent in patients than in controls. TRBV5-6, TRBV5-1 and TRBV20-1 were among these segments.

J is TRBJ2-1 and V is TRBV12-3 or TRBV12-4; the match to TRBD1 covers 7 bases. What was sequenced was blood. The source is a girl aged 2 to 17 with multiple sclerosis. The CDR3: CASRAEGAGQFF. The CDR3 region has the DNA TGTGCCAGCAGAGCTGAGGGGGCTGGGCAGTTCTTC.